A single sample is the source of the 29 T cell receptor beta chains below, sequenced in a study of blood T cell repertoires in COVID-19. Sequenced by immunoSEQ multiplex PCR; TCRdb stores in-frame clones only, minus some. Seen here are about 130,000 clones, about 89% observed once, and the top ten hold around 3.2%. The sample was peripheral blood. These receptor sequences come from a man between 60 and 75 years old with active or convalescent COVID-19.

The chain is built from TRBV2 and TRBJ2-1; 8 bases match TRBD1. Trimming cost V 6 bases and J 4 bases; bases outside gene matches: 11. Germline V lookup: CDR1 SNHLY, CDR2 FYNNEI. The CDR3 has 16 residues. CDR3 nucleotide sequence: TGTGCCAGCAGCCTCAGAGCCGGGACAGGATACAATGAGCAGTTCTTC. Translation: CASSLRAGTGYNEQFF.

The genes are TRBV6-6 and TRBJ2-2; 8 positions match TRBD2. The CDR3 is 16 residues long. V lost 0 bases and J lost 6; bases outside the gene matches: 6. Germline CDR1 and CDR2: MNHNY and SVGAGI (reference sequence). This chain's CDR3 is CASSYSGTSFSGELFF. The CDR3 DNA sequence: TGTGCCAGCAGTTACTCCGGGACTAGTTTCTCCGGGGAGCTGTTTTTT.

In DNA form, the CDR3 reads TGTGCCAGCAGCCGGACAGGGGGGAGTGACGAGCAGTACTTC. Translated: CASSRTGGSDEQYF. The V and J genes are TRBV5-5 and TRBJ2-7, with 10 bases that match TRBD1. J was trimmed by 5 bases and V by 4 bases; bases with no gene match: 6. Looked up from germline, CDR1 is SGHKS and CDR2 is YYEKEE (reference sequence). This CDR3 is 14 amino acids long.

Here the CDR3 DNA reads TGTGCCAGCAGCGCGGTGGGGGTTGGAGGGTCCTACGAGCAGTACTTC. Its translation: CASSAVGVGGSYEQYF. This chain links TRBV7-3 with TRBJ2-7; D may be TRBD2 (6 bases). CDR1 is SGHTA, CDR2 FQGTGA, per germline. V was clipped by 5 bases and J by 1 base, with 18 bases between them. This CDR3 contains 16 residues.

This clone was seen once. V is TRBV24-1 and J is TRBJ1-2; D remains ambiguous. The germline gives CDR1 KGHDR, CDR2 SFDVKD. CDR3 size: 11 residues. The ends were cut back, 4 bases at V and 10 bases at J, with 9 bases in the middle. The CDR3 spells CATSDRSSYTF. In DNA, the CDR3 is TGTGCCACCAGTGACAGATCGTCCTACACCTTC.

This chain joins TRBV9 and TRBJ2-3, with 11 nucleotides matching TRBD2. This CDR3 spans 16 amino acids. Germline V gives CDR1 SGDLS, CDR2 YYNGEE. J gave up 3 bases and V 4 bases, and 7 bases lay outside the gene matches. In DNA form, the CDR3 reads TGTGCCAGCAGCACCCCGCTAGCGGGAGGTACAGATACGCAGTATTTT. It codes for CASSTPLAGGTDTQYF. The full variable domain, completed using reference TRBV9 and TRBJ2-3, is DSGVTQTPKHLITATGQRVTLRCSPRSGDLSVYWYQQSLDQGLQFLIQYYNGEERAKGNILERFSAQQFPDLHSELNLSSLELGDSALYFCASSTPLAGGTDTQYFGPGTRLTVL.

V and J are TRBV5-1 and TRBJ2-5, with 14 bases that match TRBD2. The CDR3 totals 19 residues. Per the germline V gene, CDR1 is SGHRS and CDR2 is YFSETQ. V was pared by 3 bases and J by 3 bases, with 13 bases of the junction left unmatched. The CDR3 spells CASSSQDGTSGGSEETQYF. The CDR3 region has the DNA TGCGCCAGCAGCTCCCAAGACGGGACTAGCGGGGGATCCGAAGAGACCCAGTACTTC.

V usage is TRBV9 and J usage is TRBJ1-4, with 7 bases aligning to TRBD1. V lost 3 bases to trimming and J lost 0 bases; unmatched junction nucleotides: 2. The CDR3 loop spans 15 amino acids. Germline CDR1 and CDR2: SGDLS and YYNGEE. The CDR3 DNA sequence: TGTGCCAGCAGCGCGGGACAGTCAACTAATGAAAAACTGTTTTTT. Translated, it gives CASSAGQSTNEKLFF.

This clone was counted only a few times. The genes are TRBV7-9 and TRBJ2-7, with 9 bases fitting TRBD1. Per the germline V gene, CDR1 is SEHNR and CDR2 is FQNEAQ (reference sequence). The V segment lost 2 bases and the J segment 6 bases; nucleotides outside the gene matches: 5. The CDR3 covers 14 residues. The CDR3 DNA follows: TGTGCCAGCAGCTTACAGGGACAGGGTAGCGAGCAGTACTTC. Encoded protein: CASSLQGQGSEQYF.

The chain links TRBV7-9 to TRBJ2-5, with 11 nucleotides matching TRBD1. The V segment lost 6 bases and the J segment 4 bases; nucleotides outside the gene matches: 4. CDR1 and CDR2 (germline): SEHNR, FQNEAQ (reference sequence). The CDR3 has 14 residues. The CDR3 coding sequence is TGTGCCAGCAGAGGGACAGGGGGATCAGAGACCCAGTACTTC. Translated: CASRGTGGSETQYF.

The chain carries TRBV7-2 and TRBJ2-3; 12 bases map to TRBD2. V shed 6 bases, J shed 9 bases, and the junction held 13 bases outside the gene matches. This CDR3 spans 16 amino acids. Germline values: CDR1 SGHTA, CDR2 FQGNSA. In DNA form, the CDR3 reads TGTGCCAGCAGATCCTCTAGCGGGGGGGCCTCAAAAACGCAGTATTTT. Encoded protein: CASRSSSGGASKTQYF. Looking up the rest from reference TRBV7-2 and TRBJ2-3 gives the full variable domain: GAGVSQSPSNKVTEKGKDVELRCDPISGHTALYWYRQSLGQGLEFLIYFQGNSAPDKSGLPSDRFSAERTGGSVSTLTIQRTQQEDSAVYLCASRSSSGGASKTQYFGPGTRLTVL.

The sample holds a few counts of this clone. V is TRBV28 and J is TRBJ1-2; D gene ambiguous. The germline V and J ends were trimmed by 1 base and 4 bases, with 4 bases remaining between them. CDR1 and CDR2 (germline): MDHEN, SYDVKM. The CDR3 contains 12 residues. This CDR3 is CASSLSSYGYTF. CDR3 nucleotides: TGTGCCAGCAGTTTATCCAGCTATGGCTACACCTTC.

The table lists this clone with a few counts. The DNA of the CDR3 is TGCGCCAGCACCCCCGGGAACTTGGACAGGGCCCATGGCTACACCTTC. Its translation is CASTPGNLDRAHGYTF. The gene calls are TRBV10-2 and TRBJ1-2; 8 bases agree with TRBD1. V gave up 7 bases and J gave up 6 bases; unmatched junction bases: 16. The germline CDR1 and CDR2 sequences are WSHSY and SAAADI. The CDR3 extends over 16 amino acids.

The rearrangement joins TRBV3-1 (or the pseudogene TRBV3-2) to TRBJ2-2, with 8 nucleotides matching TRBD2. The trim removed 4 bases at V and 7 bases at J, leaving 8 bases unmatched. The CDR3 has 15 residues. Germline V CDR1 and CDR2: LGHDT, YNNKEL (reference sequence). The CDR3 nucleotides read TGTGCCAGCAGCCTGCATGACCGGGAGGGCGGGGAGCTGTTTTTT. Its translation: CASSLHDREGGELFF.

The rearrangement links TRBV5-1 to TRBJ2-5; TRBD2 is a possible D gene (7 bases). V lost 7 bases and J lost 2, with 15 bases in between. Per the germline V gene, CDR1 is SGHRS and CDR2 is YFSETQ. CDR3 length: 14 amino acids. The CDR3 loop is CASEGGGLQETQYF. The CDR3 bases are TGCGCCAGCGAAGGGGGGGGTTTACAAGAGACCCAGTACTTC.

As to this clone: Other DNA sequences in this sample translate to the same CDR3. The V call is TRBV7-9, the J call TRBJ1-4; the match to TRBD1 covers 8 bases. This CDR3 region has 14 residues. Germline V gene data show CDR1 as SEHNR and CDR2 as FQNEAQ (reference sequence). Losses at the gene ends were 4 bases for V and 8 bases for J; bases not matched to a gene: 6. CDR3 nucleotides: TGTGCCAGCAGCTCGGACAGGGTAGGGGAAAAACTGTTTTTT. Protein: CASSSDRVGEKLFF. The full variable domain, in which reference TRBV7-9 and TRBJ1-4 provide the parts outside the CDR3, is DTGVSQNPRHKITKRGQNVTFRCDPISEHNRLYWYRQTLGQGPEFLTYFQNEAQLEKSRLLSDRFSAERPKGSFSTLEIQRTEQGDSAMYLCASSSDRVGEKLFFGSGTQLSVL.

The chain couples TRBV6-6 to TRBJ1-5; a weak D match, TRBD1 (6 bases). CDR1 is MNHNY, CDR2 SVGAGI, per germline (reference sequence). The V end lost 6 bases, the J end lost 6 bases, and 15 bases lay between the germline ends. CDR3 length: 14 amino acids. CDR3 loop: CASSLTGSAQPQHF. In DNA, the CDR3 is TGTGCCAGCAGCCTAACAGGGTCTGCTCAGCCCCAGCATTTT.

The chain carries TRBV6-2 or TRBV6-3 and TRBJ2-4, with 7 bases identical to TRBD2. V lost 1 base, J lost 9 bases, and 9 bases stayed unmatched. The CDR3 is 15 amino acids. Germline CDR1 is MNHEY and CDR2 is SVGEGT. The CDR3 is CASSYFGGGLGIQYF. DNA for the CDR3: TGTGCCAGCAGTTACTTCGGGGGAGGGCTCGGCATTCAGTACTTC.

This rearrangement joins TRBV6-2 or TRBV6-3 to TRBJ1-5; D remains unclear. This CDR3 has 13 amino acids. In germline, CDR1 is MNHEY, CDR2 SVGEGT. V was trimmed by 4 bases and J by 2 bases, leaving 6 bases between them. CDR3 residues: CASSFVGNQPQHF. The CDR3 DNA follows: TGTGCCAGCAGTTTTGTAGGCAATCAGCCCCAGCATTTT.

The chain is built from TRBV6-5 and TRBJ2-1, with D maybe TRBD2 (5 bases). This CDR3 region has 15 residues. With 2 bases removed from V and 6 bases from J, the gap between germline ends came to 14 bases. Germline V gene lookup returns CDR1 MNHEY and CDR2 SVGAGI. The CDR3 DNA reads as TGTGCCAGCAGTTACGACCGAGGGTCGCTCAATGAGCAGTTCTTC. Protein: CASSYDRGSLNEQFF.

This clone was found once. The rearrangement joins TRBV2 to TRBJ1-2; 11 nucleotides align to TRBD1. The V gene's germline CDR1 is SNHLY and CDR2 FYNNEI. This CDR3 has 14 residues. The V segment lost 6 bases and the J segment 2 bases; nucleotides outside the gene matches: 2. CDR3 protein: CASRGTGGNYGYTF. The CDR3 bases are TGTGCCAGCAGGGGGACAGGGGGGAACTATGGCTACACCTTC.

In this sample, this clone turned up a few times. The chain employs TRBV3-1 (or the pseudogene TRBV3-2) and TRBJ1-6, with D tentatively TRBD1 (6 bases). There are 12 residues in the CDR3. V lost 3 bases, J lost 14 bases, and 11 bases lay in between. CDR1 and CDR2 from the germline V gene are LGHDT and YNNKEL (reference sequence). The CDR3 sequence is CASSQDRATLHF. In DNA, the CDR3 is TGTGCCAGCAGCCAGGACAGAGCAACCCTCCACTTT.

V is TRBV5-4 and J is TRBJ1-3, with D possibly being TRBD1 (5 bases). The CDR3 runs 15 residues. CDR1 and CDR2 (germline): SGHNT, YYREEE (reference sequence). The V and J ends lost 0 bases and 2 bases respectively, with 9 bases between them. The CDR3 reads CASSLDAGPGNTIYF. As DNA, the CDR3 is TGTGCCAGCAGCTTGGATGCAGGGCCTGGAAACACCATATATTTT.

The chain carries TRBV30 and TRBJ2-3, with D possibly TRBD2 on 5 matching bases. CDR1 GTSNPN and CDR2 SVGIG come from the germline V gene (reference sequence). The V end lost 2 bases, the J end lost 5 bases, and 8 bases lay between the germline ends. This CDR3 contains 12 residues. This chain's CDR3 is CAWSRAGDTQYF. The DNA of the CDR3 is TGTGCCTGGAGTCGGGCGGGAGATACGCAGTATTTT.

The J gene is TRBJ2-3, the V gene TRBV6-1; D is ambiguous. The germline V and J ends were trimmed by 1 base and 3 bases, with 8 bases remaining between them. Germline CDR1 is MNHNS and CDR2 is SASEGT. This CDR3 is 14 amino acids long. Here the CDR3 DNA reads TGTGCCAGCAGTGAAGGGGCGCATACAGATACGCAGTATTTT. It codes for CASSEGAHTDTQYF.

This clone appeared once. The CDR3 DNA follows: TGTGCCAGCACTGGGGGGTGGGGAGGAACTGAAGCTTTCTTT. This translates into CASTGGWGGTEAFF. V usage is TRBV6-5 and J usage is TRBJ1-1; D might be TRBD1 (5 bases). CDR1 and CDR2 (germline): MNHEY, SVGAGI. The CDR3 contains 14 residues. V was shortened by 7 bases and J by 5 bases, with 17 bases between the two germline ends.

This sequence joins TRBV28 and TRBJ1-3; possible D gene TRBD1, 5 bases. V lost 5 bases to trimming and J lost 8 bases, with 16 bases between them. CDR1 is MDHEN and CDR2 is SYDVKM in the germline V gene. This CDR3 has 14 residues. Here the CDR3 DNA reads TGTGCCAGCAGTCGCCTTGGGGGGGAAGACACCATATATTTT. It is translated as CASSRLGGEDTIYF.

J is TRBJ1-4 and V is TRBV18, with D possibly matching TRBD1 (5 bases). Germline-derived CDR1 and CDR2 are KGHSH and LQKENI. V was cut by 4 bases and J by 2 bases, with 11 bases left in between. The CDR3 spans 15 residues. The DNA of the CDR3 is TGTGCCAGCTCACTCCCACGGGGGACTAATGAAAAACTGTTTTTT. It is translated as CASSLPRGTNEKLFF.

V and J are TRBV5-5 and TRBJ1-5; D is possibly TRBD1 (5 bases). V was shortened by 2 bases and J by 3 bases, with 15 bases between the two germline ends. This CDR3 contains 16 residues. CDR1 SGHKS and CDR2 YYEKEE come from the germline V gene (reference sequence). CDR3 in amino acids: CASSFVARANNQPQHF. Here the CDR3 DNA reads TGTGCCAGCAGCTTCGTGGCCAGGGCAAACAATCAGCCCCAGCATTTT.